The 12 T cell receptor beta chains below were found in one sample sequenced in a study of cytomegalovirus exposure and HLA in healthy donors. Produced via immunoSEQ multiplex PCR; TCRdb's table is partial and in-frame only. The sample has fewer than 150,000 clones; 70% to 85% are singletons. The sample taken for sequencing was PBMCs. These TCRs come from a man aged 25-45 years in good health and CMV-seropositive.

The chain recombines TRBV5-1 with TRBJ2-3; D gene uncertain. The CDR3 consists of 17 residues. The V gene's germline CDR1 is SGHRS and CDR2 YFSETQ. V was clipped by 2 bases and J by 0 bases, with 16 bases between them. The CDR3 DNA is TGCGCCAGCAGCTTTTCGGTCCATCACCCTAGCACAGATACGCAGTATTTT. The encoded protein is CASSFSVHHPSTDTQYF.

The chain recombines TRBV5-6 with TRBJ1-1; D not certain. The ends were cut back, 2 bases at V and 2 bases at J, with 7 bases in the middle. The germline V gene has CDR1 SGHDT and CDR2 YYEEEE. The CDR3 is 13 residues long. The DNA of the CDR3 is TGTGCCAGCAGCTTTAACAGAAACACTGAAGCTTTCTTT. Protein product: CASSFNRNTEAFF.

This sequence joins TRBV6-6 and TRBJ1-3; 7 positions agree with TRBD1. CDR1 MNHNY and CDR2 SVGAGI come from the germline V gene (reference sequence). V shed 6 bases and J 2 bases; nucleotides not matched to a gene: 7. The CDR3 loop spans 15 amino acids. CDR3 nucleotides: TGTGCCAGCAGCCTCTCAGGGGGGCCTGGAAACACCATATATTTT. It is translated as CASSLSGGPGNTIYF.

This clone was seen more than once but under ten times. The chain combines TRBV29-1 with TRBJ1-1; TRBD1 aligns across 7 bases. This CDR3 spans 12 amino acids. CDR1 is SQVTM, CDR2 ANQGSEA, per germline. Germline trimming cut 6 bases from V and 7 bases from J; bases unmatched to any gene: 8. The CDR3 here is CSVGSGTDEAFF. The CDR3, as DNA: TGCAGCGTCGGGTCGGGGACAGATGAAGCTTTCTTT.

The J gene is TRBJ2-1, the V gene TRBV7-2; the match to TRBD2 covers 9 bases. Looked up from germline, CDR1 is SGHTA and CDR2 is FQGNSA. There are 16 residues in the CDR3. The V and J ends lost 2 bases and 7 bases, in that order; junction bases with no gene match: 9. The CDR3 here is CASSLYAGGPGNEQFF. CDR3 DNA: TGTGCCAGCAGCTTATATGCGGGAGGGCCCGGGAATGAGCAGTTCTTC.

This chain uses TRBV5-1 with TRBJ2-4; D uncertain. The V gene lost 0 bases and the J gene lost 0 bases, with 10 bases spanning the gap. CDR3 length: 16 residues. Germline CDR1 and CDR2: SGHRS and YFSETQ. The chain's CDR3 is CASSLGQVIAKNIQYF. The CDR3 coding sequence is TGCGCCAGCAGCTTGGGGCAGGTGATAGCCAAAAACATTCAGTACTTC. Together with reference TRBV5-1 and TRBJ2-4, the CDR3 gives the full variable domain: KAGVTQTPRYLIKTRGQQVTLSCSPISGHRSVSWYQQTPGQGLQFLFEYFSETQRNKGNFPGRFSGRQFSNSRSEMNVSTLELGDSALYLCASSLGQVIAKNIQYFGAGTRLSVL.

This clone was observed a single time. The chain is built from TRBV15 and TRBJ2-1; 11 bases are shared with TRBD2. This CDR3 spans 19 amino acids. V gave up 5 bases and J gave up 3 bases; unmatched junction bases: 15. CDR1 LNHNV and CDR2 YYDKDF come from the germline V gene (reference sequence). CDR3 sequence (DNA): TGTGCCACCAGCCCCTCCGGGACTAGCGGTAAATCACTCTACAATGAGCAGTTCTTC. It encodes CATSPSGTSGKSLYNEQFF. Full variable domain (outside the CDR3, taken from reference TRBV15 and TRBJ2-1): DAMVIQNPRYQVTQFGKPVTLSCSQTLNHNVMYWYQQKSSQAPKLLFHYYDKDFNNEADTPDNFQSRRPNTSFCFLDIRSPGLGDTAMYLCATSPSGTSGKSLYNEQFFGPGTRLTVL.

This chain joins TRBV7-3 and TRBJ2-2; D gene uncertain. Germline V lookup: CDR1 SGHTA, CDR2 FQGTGA. V shed 1 base and J shed 6 bases, with 6 bases lying between them. CDR3 size: 13 residues. As DNA, the CDR3 is TGTGCCAGCAGCTTAAGAGTGCCCGGGGAGCTGTTTTTT. It translates to CASSLRVPGELFF.

This clone appeared a single time. The gene calls are TRBV10-3 and TRBJ1-5, with D maybe TRBD1 (6 bases). Looked up from germline, CDR1 is ENHRY and CDR2 is SYGVKD. V was pared by 5 bases and J by 4 bases, with 12 bases between. This CDR3 spans 14 amino acids. CDR3 sequence reads: CAISSDRTNQPQHF. CDR3 coding DNA: TGTGCCATCAGTTCGGACAGAACTAATCAGCCCCAGCATTTT.

The chain is built from TRBV27 and TRBJ1-3; 9 bases match TRBD1. Per the germline V gene, CDR1 is MNHEY and CDR2 is SMNVEV (reference sequence). Losses at the gene ends were 5 bases for V and 3 bases for J; bases not matched to a gene: 8. This CDR3 spans 16 amino acids. The CDR3 loop reads CASSTGTGGFGNTIYF. In DNA form, the CDR3 reads TGTGCCAGCAGTACGGGAACAGGGGGCTTTGGAAACACCATATATTTT.

The table lists this clone with many counts. The rearrangement uses TRBV6-5 and TRBJ2-7; D not certain. Trimming pared 0 bases from V and 8 bases from J, leaving 11 bases between. Germline CDR1 and CDR2: MNHEY and SVGAGI. This CDR3 contains 13 residues. Written as DNA, the CDR3 is TGTGCCAGCAGTTACTCCCCAGGCGAAAAGCAGTACTTC. Translating it yields CASSYSPGEKQYF.

The chain has TRBV6-1 and TRBJ1-5; D possibly corresponds to TRBD1 (6 bases). The CDR3 totals 14 residues. Trimming took off 2 bases at V and 4 bases at J, with 9 bases between the two ends. Germline lookup yields CDR1 MNHNS and CDR2 SASEGT. In nucleotides, the CDR3 is TGTGCCAGCAGTGAAATGAGGGGGAATCAGCCCCAGCATTTT. It yields the protein CASSEMRGNQPQHF.